Below, 19 T cell receptor beta chains from the same sample are listed, as sequenced in a study of human T cells and chemical hapten exposure. TCRdb re-derived calls from the RACE reads in MiXCR, one entry per CDR3 protein. The table includes about 40,000 distinct CDR3 sequences, less than 3.5% detected once. The time point is: patch test 2, 6 weeks after DPC sensitization. Treatment indicated: therapeutic diphenylcyclopropenone sensitization with weekly scalp DPC. This sample comprised whole blood, obtained in connection with sensitization to the hapten diphenylcyclopropenone (DPC). All receptors derive from a man in his forties or fifties with alopecia areata. Some clones in this sample may be carry-over from other donors' samples.

At least ten counts were recorded for this clonotype. The chain joins TRBV20-1 to TRBJ2-3, with 8 bases matching TRBD2. With 6 bases clipped from V and 0 bases from J, the junction kept 8 bases outside the gene matches. Germline V gene data show CDR1 as DFQATT and CDR2 as SNEGSKA (reference sequence). The CDR3 has 15 residues. In DNA, the CDR3 is TGCAGTGCCGCACGTTCTAGCGGGAGCACAGATACGCAGTATTTT. Protein sequence: CSAARSSGSTDTQYF.

J is TRBJ1-5 and V is TRBV6-1; the D is unclear. CDR1 and CDR2 from the germline V gene are MNHNS and SASEGT. The CDR3 sequence is 14 residues long. Between the trimmed V and J ends, which lost 6 bases and 7 bases, there was a span of 16 bases. The CDR3 loop reads CASRATLQPQPQHF. Written as DNA, the CDR3 is TGTGCCAGCAGGGCCACCCTTCAACCCCAGCCCCAGCATTTT.

This clonotype was detected ten times or more. The chain recombines TRBV20-1 with TRBJ2-2; a weak D match, TRBD2 (6 bases). V shed 4 bases and J shed 6 bases, with 18 bases lying between them. Germline-derived CDR1 and CDR2 are DFQATT and SNEGSKA (reference sequence). The CDR3 runs to 15 residues. This CDR3 is CSAKESGSVSGELFF. The CDR3, as DNA: TGCAGTGCTAAGGAGTCCGGGAGTGTCTCCGGGGAGCTGTTTTTT.

This clonotype has only a few counts. V usage is TRBV19 and J usage is TRBJ1-6; D is ambiguous. From germline, CDR1 is LNHDA and CDR2 SQIVND (reference sequence). This CDR3 has 12 residues. Trimming stripped 7 bases from V and 7 bases from J, with 8 bases between. CDR3 loop: CASTTGNSPLHF. Written as DNA, the CDR3 is TGTGCCAGTACGACGGGGAATTCACCCCTCCACTTT.

This clonotype came up a few times. The chain carries TRBV2 and TRBJ2-3; D not certain. V lost 4 bases and J lost 0, with 5 bases in between. CDR1 and CDR2 from the germline V gene are SNHLY and FYNNEI. The CDR3 extends over 13 amino acids. In DNA, the CDR3 is TGTGCCAGCAGTGTTTATAGCACAGATACGCAGTATTTT. Its translation is CASSVYSTDTQYF.

This clonotype was detected ten times or more. V gene TRBV5-1 combines with J gene TRBJ2-1, with D hard to call. This CDR3 contains 13 residues. Germline loops: CDR1 SGHRS, CDR2 YFSETQ. Trimming stripped 1 base from V and 5 bases from J, with 7 bases between. CDR3 in DNA: TGCGCCAGCAGCTTGAAAGCAAACAATGAGCAGTTCTTC. Translation gives CASSLKANNEQFF. Drawing the rest from reference TRBV5-1 and TRBJ2-1, the complete variable domain is KAGVTQTPRYLIKTRGQQVTLSCSPISGHRSVSWYQQTPGQGLQFLFEYFSETQRNKGNFPGRFSGRQFSNSRSEMNVSTLELGDSALYLCASSLKANNEQFFGPGTRLTVL.

This chain uses TRBV28 with TRBJ1-1; D gene uncertain. V was shortened by 6 bases and J by 11 bases, with 16 bases between the two germline ends. This CDR3 spans 12 amino acids. In germline, CDR1 is MDHEN, CDR2 SYDVKM. CDR3 sequence: CASRVTRTVAFF. The DNA of the CDR3 is TGTGCCAGCAGGGTCACCCGGACCGTGGCTTTCTTT.

This clonotype has ten or more counts. The chain recombines TRBV5-1 with TRBJ2-2; D may be TRBD2 (5 bases). V was clipped by 3 bases and J by 6 bases, with 12 bases between them. From germline, CDR1 is SGHRS and CDR2 YFSETQ. There are 14 residues in the CDR3. The CDR3 spells CASSSGSGAGELFF. Written as DNA, the CDR3 is TGCGCCAGCAGCTCGGGATCCGGGGCCGGGGAGCTGTTTTTT.

This clonotype came up many times. The chain uses TRBV13 and TRBJ2-1; D is ambiguous. Germline CDR1 is PRHDT and CDR2 is FYEKMQ (reference sequence). This CDR3 has 16 residues. V was trimmed by 0 bases and J by 2 bases, leaving 11 bases between them. The CDR3 nucleotides read TGTGCCAGCAGCTTAGGGGGCAGGTCCCCCTACAATGAGCAGTTCTTC. Translating it yields CASSLGGRSPYNEQFF.

This clonotype was picked up many times. This chain links TRBV6-2 or TRBV6-3 with TRBJ1-2; D not resolved. The V and J ends lost 5 bases and 8 bases respectively, with 15 bases between them. Looked up from germline, CDR1 is MNHEY and CDR2 is SVGEGT. This CDR3 contains 13 residues. CDR3 amino acids: CASSNGHQTGYTF. As DNA, the CDR3 is TGTGCCAGCAGTAACGGGCATCAAACGGGCTACACCTTC.

This clonotype was counted ten times or more. This sequence joins TRBV5-1 and TRBJ1-4; perhaps TRBD1 as D (6 bases). The CDR3 sequence is 16 residues long. V lost 0 bases to trimming and J lost 5 bases, with 14 bases between them. Looked up from germline, CDR1 is SGHRS and CDR2 is YFSETQ. The CDR3 reads CASSLGTGTSNEKLFF. CDR3 in DNA: TGCGCCAGCAGCTTGGGGACCGGGACATCGAATGAAAAACTGTTTTTT.

This clonotype was seen at least ten times. CDR3 sequence: CASSSRQGNTEAFF. As DNA, the CDR3 is TGTGCCAGCAGTTCCCGTCAGGGGAACACTGAAGCTTTCTTT. The V call is TRBV12-3 or TRBV12-4, the J call TRBJ1-1, with a tentative D call TRBD1 (5 bases). The CDR3 consists of 14 residues. V dropped 4 bases and J dropped 1 base, with 10 bases sitting between them.

This clonotype was picked up many times. The chain couples TRBV30 to TRBJ2-3, with TRBD2 matching 13 bases. The V and J ends lost 2 bases and 2 bases, in that order; junction bases with no gene match: 7. CDR1 GTSNPN and CDR2 SVGIG come from the germline V gene (reference sequence). The CDR3 has 17 amino acids. CDR3 sequence reads: CAWSPRTSGSFTDTQYF. The CDR3 DNA sequence: TGTGCCTGGAGTCCGAGGACTAGCGGGAGCTTCACAGATACGCAGTATTTT.

This clonotype was found many times. V and J are TRBV29-1 and TRBJ1-1; TRBD1 might be the D (5 bases). Germline CDR1 and CDR2: SQVTM and ANQGSEA. Trimming shortened V by 6 bases and J by 5 bases, and 16 bases separated the two germline ends. The CDR3 extends over 13 amino acids. CDR3 residues: CSVAPDGGTEAFF. CDR3 sequence (DNA): TGCAGCGTAGCTCCGGACGGGGGGACTGAAGCTTTCTTT.

At least ten counts were recorded for this clonotype. This CDR3 is CASSFDSTYGYTF. The CDR3 DNA follows: TGTGCCAGCAGTTTCGACAGCACCTATGGCTACACCTTC. The V call is TRBV7-9, the J call TRBJ1-2, with TRBD1 as a possible D gene (5 bases). V lost 6 bases and J lost 4, with 12 bases in between. Germline lookup yields CDR1 SEHNR and CDR2 FQNEAQ (reference sequence). This CDR3 is 13 amino acids long. The full variable domain, rest sourced from reference TRBV7-9 and TRBJ1-2, is DTGVSQNPRHKITKRGQNVTFRCDPISEHNRLYWYRQTLGQGPEFLTYFQNEAQLEKSRLLSDRFSAERPKGSFSTLEIQRTEQGDSAMYLCASSFDSTYGYTFGSGTRLTVV.

This clonotype was found many times. J is TRBJ2-3 and V is TRBV6-4; 10 bases map to TRBD2. The germline V gene has CDR1 MRHNA and CDR2 SNTAGT. The CDR3 runs 15 residues. The junction had 4 bases not matched to a gene; V was cut back by 5 bases and J by 2 bases. DNA for the CDR3: TGTGCCAGCAGTCGCGGGACTAGCGACACAGATACGCAGTATTTT. Its protein is CASSRGTSDTDTQYF.

This clonotype was observed many times. The chain couples TRBV18 to TRBJ2-1; no definite D call. The CDR3 sequence is 15 residues long. Germline V gene sequence: CDR1 KGHSH, CDR2 LQKENI. V was trimmed by 6 bases and J by 0 bases, leaving 12 bases between them. The CDR3 is CASSQDGSSYNEQFF. The CDR3 DNA reads as TGTGCCAGCTCTCAAGACGGTAGCTCCTACAATGAGCAGTTCTTC.

The table lists this clonotype with many counts. The chain is built from TRBV7-9 and TRBJ1-6; TRBD1 matches 9 bases. Germline values: CDR1 SEHNR, CDR2 FQNEAQ (reference sequence). Trimming at V came to 4 bases and at J to 6 bases, leaving 7 bases not matched to a gene. The length of the CDR3 is 16 residues. DNA for the CDR3: TGTGCCAGCAGCTGGGGACAGGGTTTCTCTAATTCACCCCTCCACTTT. It yields the protein CASSWGQGFSNSPLHF.

This clonotype was observed a handful of times. The chain couples TRBV15 to TRBJ2-5, with 9 bases matching TRBD1. The germline V gene encodes CDR1 LNHNV and CDR2 YYDKDF (reference sequence). V lost 3 bases, J lost 5 bases, and 1 base stayed unmatched. CDR3 length: 13 amino acids. The CDR3 DNA reads as TGTGCCACCAGCAGGGACAGGGGTGAGACCCAGTACTTC. It yields the protein CATSRDRGETQYF.